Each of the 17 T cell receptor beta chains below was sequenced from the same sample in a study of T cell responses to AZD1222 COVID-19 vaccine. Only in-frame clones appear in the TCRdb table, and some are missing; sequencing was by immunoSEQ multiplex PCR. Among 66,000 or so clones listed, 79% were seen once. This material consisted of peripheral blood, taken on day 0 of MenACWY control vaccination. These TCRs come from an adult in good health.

This chain's CDR3 is CASSLASSVYGYTF. The CDR3 DNA follows: TGCGCCAGCAGCTTGGCCTCTTCTGTCTATGGCTACACCTTC. The genes are TRBV5-1 and TRBJ1-2, with D hard to call. Germline V gives CDR1 SGHRS, CDR2 YFSETQ. V was trimmed by 0 bases and J by 4 bases, leaving 10 bases between them. The CDR3 totals 14 residues.

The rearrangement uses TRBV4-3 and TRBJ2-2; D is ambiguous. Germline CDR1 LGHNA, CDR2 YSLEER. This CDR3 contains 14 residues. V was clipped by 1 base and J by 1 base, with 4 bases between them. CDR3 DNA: TGCGCCAGCAGCCAAGGGTGGAACACCGGGGAGCTGTTTTTT. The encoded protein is CASSQGWNTGELFF.

The CDR3 DNA is TGCAGCGTTGCGCAAGCAGTCCAAGAGACCCAGTACTTC. Translating gives CSVAQAVQETQYF. The rearrangement joins TRBV29-1 to TRBJ2-5; D unclear. This CDR3 has 13 amino acids. Trimming pared 4 bases from V and 1 base from J, leaving 10 bases between. Per the germline V gene, CDR1 is SQVTM and CDR2 is ANQGSEA.

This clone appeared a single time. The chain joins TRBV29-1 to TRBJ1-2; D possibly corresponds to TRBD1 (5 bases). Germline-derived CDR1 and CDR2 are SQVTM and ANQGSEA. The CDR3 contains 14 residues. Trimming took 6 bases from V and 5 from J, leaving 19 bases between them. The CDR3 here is CSVPWYRSHYGYTF. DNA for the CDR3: TGCAGCGTACCCTGGTACAGGTCTCATTATGGCTACACCTTC.

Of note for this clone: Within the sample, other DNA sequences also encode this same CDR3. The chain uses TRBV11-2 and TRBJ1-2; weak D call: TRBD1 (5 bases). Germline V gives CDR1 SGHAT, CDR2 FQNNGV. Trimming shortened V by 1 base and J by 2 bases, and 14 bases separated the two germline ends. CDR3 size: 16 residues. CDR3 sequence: CASSLAGREGNYGYTF. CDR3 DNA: TGTGCCAGCAGCTTAGCCGGCAGGGAAGGAAACTATGGCTACACCTTC.

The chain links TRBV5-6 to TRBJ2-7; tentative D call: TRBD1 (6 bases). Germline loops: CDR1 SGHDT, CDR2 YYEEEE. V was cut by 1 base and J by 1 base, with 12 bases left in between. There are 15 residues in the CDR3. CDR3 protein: CASSLTGRTSYEQYF. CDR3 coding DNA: TGTGCCAGCAGCTTGACAGGGCGGACTTCCTACGAGCAGTACTTC.

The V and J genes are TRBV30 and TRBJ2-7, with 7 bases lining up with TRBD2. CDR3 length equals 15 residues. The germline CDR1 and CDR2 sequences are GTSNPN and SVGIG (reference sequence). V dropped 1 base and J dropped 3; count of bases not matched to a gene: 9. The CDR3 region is CAWSGVRGVNYEQYF. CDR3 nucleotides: TGTGCCTGGAGTGGCGTACGGGGGGTCAACTACGAGCAGTACTTC.

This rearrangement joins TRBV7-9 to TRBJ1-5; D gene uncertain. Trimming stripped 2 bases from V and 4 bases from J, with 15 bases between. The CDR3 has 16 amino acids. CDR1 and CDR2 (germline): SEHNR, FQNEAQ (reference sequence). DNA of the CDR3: TGTGCCAGCAGCTTATGGTTGAGTCAGGCGAATCAGCCCCAGCATTTT. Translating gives CASSLWLSQANQPQHF.

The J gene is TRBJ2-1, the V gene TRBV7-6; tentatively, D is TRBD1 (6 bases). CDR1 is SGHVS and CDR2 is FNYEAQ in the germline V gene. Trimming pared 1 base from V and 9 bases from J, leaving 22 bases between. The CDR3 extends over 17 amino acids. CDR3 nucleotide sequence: TGTGCCAGCAGCTTAGAACCTCCGACAGGCCTGAGGGGTGAGCAGTTCTTC. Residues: CASSLEPPTGLRGEQFF.

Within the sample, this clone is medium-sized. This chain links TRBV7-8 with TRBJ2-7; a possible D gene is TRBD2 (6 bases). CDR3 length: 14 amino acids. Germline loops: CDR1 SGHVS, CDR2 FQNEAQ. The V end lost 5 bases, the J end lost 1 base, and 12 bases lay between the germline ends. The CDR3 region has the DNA TGTGCCAGCAGCGCCGGGACTTCATCCTACGAGCAGTACTTC. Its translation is CASSAGTSSYEQYF.

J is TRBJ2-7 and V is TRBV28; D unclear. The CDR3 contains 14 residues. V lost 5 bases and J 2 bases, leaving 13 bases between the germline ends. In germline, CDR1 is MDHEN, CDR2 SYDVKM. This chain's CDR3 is CASSQPLDPYEQYF. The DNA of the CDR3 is TGTGCCAGCAGTCAACCTCTAGACCCCTACGAGCAGTACTTC.

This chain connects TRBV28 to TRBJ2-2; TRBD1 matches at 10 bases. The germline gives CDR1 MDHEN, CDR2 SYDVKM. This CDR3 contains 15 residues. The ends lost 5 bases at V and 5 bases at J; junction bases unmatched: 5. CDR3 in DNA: TGTGCCAGCAGTCCCGGGACAGGGGCGACCGGGGAGCTGTTTTTT. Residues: CASSPGTGATGELFF.

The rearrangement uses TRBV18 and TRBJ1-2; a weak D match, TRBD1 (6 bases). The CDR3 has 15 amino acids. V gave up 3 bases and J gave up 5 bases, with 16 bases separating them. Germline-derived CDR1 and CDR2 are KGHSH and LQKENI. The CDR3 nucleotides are TGTGCCAGCTCACCCGGAGGGGCAGGGGAGTATGGCTACACCTTC. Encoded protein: CASSPGGAGEYGYTF.

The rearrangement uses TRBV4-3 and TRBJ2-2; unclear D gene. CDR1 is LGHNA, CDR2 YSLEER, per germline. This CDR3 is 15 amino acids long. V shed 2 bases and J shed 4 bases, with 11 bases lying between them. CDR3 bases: TGCGCCAGCAGCCAATCCTGGGTTATCACCGGGGAGCTGTTTTTT. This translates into CASSQSWVITGELFF.

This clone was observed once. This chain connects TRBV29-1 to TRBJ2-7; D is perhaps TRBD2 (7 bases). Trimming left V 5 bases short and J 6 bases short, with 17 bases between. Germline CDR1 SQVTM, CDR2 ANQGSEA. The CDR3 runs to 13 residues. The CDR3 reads CSVNTGGNGEQYF. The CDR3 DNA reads TGCAGCGTTAATACGGGGGGCAATGGCGAGCAGTACTTC.

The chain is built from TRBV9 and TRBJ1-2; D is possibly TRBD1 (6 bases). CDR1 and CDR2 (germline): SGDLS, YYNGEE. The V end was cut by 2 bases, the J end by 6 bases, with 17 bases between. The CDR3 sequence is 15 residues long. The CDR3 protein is CASSVGGAHRDGYTF. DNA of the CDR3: TGTGCCAGCAGCGTTGGGGGGGCTCATCGTGATGGCTACACCTTC.

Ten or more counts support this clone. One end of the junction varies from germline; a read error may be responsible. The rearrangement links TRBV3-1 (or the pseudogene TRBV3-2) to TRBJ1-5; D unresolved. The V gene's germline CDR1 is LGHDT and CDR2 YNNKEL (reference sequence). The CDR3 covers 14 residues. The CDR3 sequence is CASSQGTTNQPQHF. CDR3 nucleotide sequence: TGTGCCAGCAGCCAAGGTACTACCAATCAACCCCAGCATTTT.